The 18 T cell receptor beta chains given below trace back to one sample, sequenced in a study of cytomegalovirus exposure and HLA in healthy donors (dated by TCRdb to about 2017). The library was built by means of the immunoSEQ multiplex PCR assay. A mixture of 60 forward primers for TCR Vbeta segments and 13 reverse primers for TCR Jbeta segments was used in the multiplex PCR. The clones in this table, taken by TCRdb from immuneACCESS, are in-frame only. Not every clone is retained; where verified, under half of the shortfall comes from an unresolved V gene, and the cause of the rest is unknown. For this sample there are 70,000 to 100,000 clones; 75% to 90% appear just once. Approximately 31% of the sample rests with the top ten. Sample: PBMCs. These receptors all come from a man aged 45-60 years in good health and CMV-seropositive.

The chain links TRBV7-3 to TRBJ1-2; D is perhaps TRBD1 (6 bases). Germline V gives CDR1 SGHTA, CDR2 FQGTGA. Trimming took off 8 bases at V and 7 bases at J, with 14 bases between the two ends. CDR3 length: 12 residues. The CDR3: CASGGGEAGYTF. The CDR3 DNA is TGTGCCAGCGGAGGGGGGGAAGCTGGCTACACCTTC.

The chain carries TRBV19 and TRBJ2-2; no definite D call. In germline, CDR1 is LNHDA, CDR2 SQIVND (reference sequence). The CDR3 consists of 14 residues. Trimming took off 5 bases at V and 1 base at J, with 8 bases between the two ends. CDR3 nucleotide sequence: TGTGCCAGTAGTCCCTACTTGAACACCGGGGAGCTGTTTTTT. It is translated as CASSPYLNTGELFF. The whole variable domain, remainder taken from reference TRBV19 and TRBJ2-2, is DGGITQSPKYLFRKEGQNVTLSCEQNLNHDAMYWYRQDPGQGLRLIYYSQIVNDFQKGDIAEGYSVSREKKESFPLTVTSAQKNPTAFYLCASSPYLNTGELFFGEGSRLTVL.

In its sample, this clone was seen once. The chain uses TRBV12-2 and TRBJ2-5; the D call TRBD2 from the table was never checked on the DNA. TRBV12-2 has pseudogene status. There are 15 residues in the CDR3. The CDR3 reads CASRLSGTSQETQYF. The DNA of the CDR3 is TGTGCAAGTCGCTTATCGGGGACTAGTCAAGAGACCCAGTACTTC.

The CDR3 DNA is TGTGCCACCAGCAGAGACGGACTAACCTACGAGCAGTACTTC. Its protein product is CATSRDGLTYEQYF. The chain employs TRBV15 and TRBJ2-7; D might be TRBD2 (6 bases). Trimming took 0 bases from V and 2 from J, leaving 8 bases between them. Germline assignment: CDR1 LNHNV and CDR2 YYDKDF (reference sequence). CDR3 size: 14 residues.

The chain combines TRBV5-6 with TRBJ1-4, with D uncertain. This CDR3 has 11 amino acids. V dropped 4 bases and J dropped 5 bases, with 3 bases sitting between them. Germline V CDR1 and CDR2: SGHDT, YYEEEE. CDR3 sequence (DNA): TGTGCCAGCAGCCTAAATGAAAAACTGTTTTTT. Amino acids: CASSLNEKLFF.

The chain employs TRBV5-6 and TRBJ1-1, with D unclear. Germline values: CDR1 SGHDT, CDR2 YYEEEE. This CDR3 has 12 amino acids. V lost 1 base and J 3 bases, leaving 4 bases between the germline ends. The CDR3 coding sequence is TGTGCCAGCAGCTTGTCGGACACTGAAGCTTTCTTT. It translates to CASSLSDTEAFF.

The rearrangement links TRBV4-1 to TRBJ2-7; D gene ambiguous. Trimming left V 4 bases short and J 4 bases short, with 17 bases between. CDR1 and CDR2 (germline): MGHRA, YSYEKL. This CDR3 spans 15 amino acids. CDR3 in amino acids: CASSPRLRSLYEQYF. CDR3 nucleotide sequence: TGCGCCAGCAGCCCCCGCCTCCGGTCCCTGTACGAGCAGTACTTC.

This clone has a handful of counts. The chain recombines TRBV19 with TRBJ2-5; possible D gene TRBD2, 5 bases. Judging by the DNA end, TRBJ2-7 fits better; the J call may be wrong. CDR1 and CDR2 from the germline V gene are LNHDA and SQIVND (reference sequence). The CDR3 has 15 amino acids. CDR3: CASSIGLSSSYEQYF. CDR3 nucleotide sequence: TGTGCCAGTAGTATCGGACTGAGTAGCTCCTACGAGCAGTACTTC.

The V call is TRBV6-5, the J call TRBJ2-7; 12 positions match TRBD1. The CDR3 is made up of 14 amino acids. Germline lookup yields CDR1 MNHEY and CDR2 SVGAGI. Trimming at V came to 2 bases and at J to 6 bases, leaving 2 bases not matched to a gene. CDR3 amino acids: CASSYRDRGLEQYF. The DNA of the CDR3 is TGTGCCAGCAGTTACCGGGACAGGGGGCTCGAGCAGTACTTC.

This clone appeared a single time. The chain carries TRBV7-2 and TRBJ2-5, with a weak D call TRBD2 (6 bases). V lost 5 bases and J 5 bases, leaving 15 bases between the germline ends. Per germline, CDR1 SGHTA and CDR2 FQGNSA. The CDR3 sequence is 14 residues long. In DNA, the CDR3 is TGTGCCAGCAGCAGAGCTCGGGGGACGGAGACCCAGTACTTC. Its protein is CASSRARGTETQYF.

The chain links TRBV6-1 to TRBJ2-7, with D maybe TRBD1 (6 bases). CDR1 is MNHNS, CDR2 SASEGT, per germline. V lost 8 bases, J lost 0 bases, and 11 bases lay in between. The CDR3 length is 13 residues. The CDR3 DNA sequence: TGTGCCAGCGGCCGGGACACCTCCTACGAGCAGTACTTC. It specifies CASGRDTSYEQYF.

This clone was counted a single time. V gene TRBV30 combines with J gene TRBJ2-3; weak D call: TRBD1 (6 bases). Germline V gene lookup returns CDR1 GTSNPN and CDR2 SVGIG (reference sequence). The CDR3 length is 14 residues. V was cut by 2 bases and J by 0 bases, with 9 bases left in between. The CDR3 bases are TGTGCCTGGAGTCCCGGACAGAGCACAGATACGCAGTATTTT. Its translation is CAWSPGQSTDTQYF.

This clone was recorded a few times. The chain carries TRBV18 and TRBJ2-4; D not certain. Germline CDR1 reads KGHSH; CDR2 reads LQKENI. CDR3 length equals 15 residues. Trimming removed 2 bases from V and 5 bases from J, with 13 bases in between. The CDR3 sequence is CASSPRQNSENIQYF. CDR3 nucleotide sequence: TGTGCCAGCTCACCAAGACAAAATTCCGAAAACATTCAGTACTTC.

This clone was counted only a few times. The chain employs TRBV15 and TRBJ1-2; no clear D. The germline gives CDR1 LNHNV, CDR2 YYDKDF (reference sequence). V lost 1 base and J 6 bases, leaving 15 bases between the germline ends. CDR3 length: 15 amino acids. CDR3 in amino acids: CATSRANTALNGYTF. CDR3 sequence (DNA): TGTGCCACCAGCAGAGCGAACACAGCACTGAATGGCTACACCTTC. Combining the CDR3 with reference TRBV15 and TRBJ1-2 gives the whole variable domain DAMVIQNPRYQVTQFGKPVTLSCSQTLNHNVMYWYQQKSSQAPKLLFHYYDKDFNNEADTPDNFQSRRPNTSFCFLDIRSPGLGDTAMYLCATSRANTALNGYTFGSGTRLTVV.

The rearrangement joins TRBV5-5 to TRBJ2-6; no firm D call. The germline V and J ends were trimmed by 5 bases and 0 bases, with 12 bases remaining between them. The CDR3 consists of 16 residues. Germline V gene data show CDR1 as SGHKS and CDR2 as YYEKEE (reference sequence). In nucleotides, the CDR3 is TGTGCCAGCAGTCTCCAGGAAAACTCTGGGGCCAACGTCCTGACTTTC. Encoded protein: CASSLQENSGANVLTF.

This clone was observed a single time. V and J are TRBV9 and TRBJ2-3; D gene uncertain. Germline V gives CDR1 SGDLS, CDR2 YYNGEE. The CDR3 spans 16 residues. Deletions cut 0 bases from V and 1 base from J, with 12 bases between. The DNA of the CDR3 is TGTGCCAGCAGCGTAGGGTCTGAACCGGGCACAGATACGCAGTATTTT. Translated: CASSVGSEPGTDTQYF.

V gene TRBV21-1 combines with J gene TRBJ2-1; TRBD2 reflects the table's D call only, with no check against the DNA. TRBV21-1 is recorded as a pseudogene. The CDR3 spans 17 residues. The CDR3 bases are TGTGCCAGCAGCAAAAGCAAAGGCGGTAGCTCCTACAATGAGCAGTTCTTC. This sequence encodes CASSKSKGGSSYNEQFF.

J is TRBJ2-7 and V is TRBV29-1, with 8 positions matching TRBD1. CDR3 length equals 13 residues. Looked up from germline, CDR1 is SQVTM and CDR2 is ANQGSEA. With 4 bases clipped from V and 6 bases from J, the junction kept 8 bases outside the gene matches. This CDR3 is CSVVRTGSGEQYF. CDR3 bases: TGCAGCGTTGTAAGGACAGGGAGCGGCGAGCAGTACTTC.